This T cell receptor beta chain was retrieved from a study of shared clonotypes between healthy human individuals. Looking at the study overall: CD8 memory received one plate per donor, CD8 naive two, CD4 memory three and CD4 naive three.

V dropped 5 bases and J dropped 5 bases, with 13 bases sitting between them. Looked up from germline, CDR1 is SGHAT and CDR2 is FQNNGV. The CDR3 runs to 14 residues. Sequenced by immunoSEQ multiplex PCR; TCRdb stores in-frame clones only, minus some. The table shows under 200,000 clones, with approximately 95% occurring only once. Notes on this clone: Its specificity is unknown.

Study results and limitations: Generation probability values for non-shared clonotypes were lower than those for clonotypes shared by all four donors. Rarefaction showed that sequencing of sorted subsets was incomplete (despite large depth). Sharing across four donors was highest in naive CD4 (around 5%) and lowest in memory CD8 (roughly 0.4%).

The clonotype originates from a woman under 40 in good health. This chain uses TRBV11-2 with TRBJ2-1; D remains ambiguous. Sequencing was done on a sample of naive CD4+ T cells sorted from blood. Stated subset: CD45RA+ positively selected. The chain's CDR3 is CASSPLVRHNEQFF. DNA of the CDR3: TGTGCCAGCAGCCCCTTGGTTAGACACAATGAGCAGTTCTTC. Full variable domain (remainder filled in from reference TRBV11-2 and TRBJ2-1): EAGVAQSPRYKIIEKRQSVAFWCNPISGHATLYWYQQILGQGPKLLIQFQNNGVVDDSQLPKDRFSAERLKGVDSTLKIQPAKLEDSAVYLCASSPLVRHNEQFFGPGTRLTVL.